A selection of T cell receptor beta chains follows, all from one sample in a study of shared clonotypes between healthy human individuals. The table came from immunoSEQ multiplex PCR; TCRdb's copy has only in-frame clones and leaves some out. The repertoire holds roughly 1,600,000 clones, with 98% as singletons. Source material: naive CD4+ T cells sorted from blood. These receptors all stem from a man in his thirties or forties in good health. Both conserved end residues are part of each CDR3.

v_gene	j_gene	CDR3aa
TRBV9	TRBJ2-7	CASSVEAGGEQYF
TRBV4-1	TRBJ2-1	CASSQQGGSYNEQFF
TRBV7-8	TRBJ1-5	CASSQGARGDQPQHF
TRBV28	TRBJ1-5	CASRTGKNQPQHF
TRBV20-1	TRBJ2-5	CSTSPGETQYF
TRBV6-1	TRBJ2-3	CASSAGPGGGTDTQYF
TRBV19	TRBJ2-5	CASSTTGTTVFSPQYF
TRBV12-2	TRBJ1-3	CASRLGGNTIYF
TRBV19	TRBJ2-7	CASSIRLPGEQYF
TRBV11-1	TRBJ1-1	CASSSKGNTEAFF
TRBV29-1	TRBJ2-1	CSVAPRLAGGPRDKNEQFF
TRBV11-2	TRBJ2-3	CASRDPGGGTQYF
TRBV7-8	TRBJ2-7	CASSHRGGRSRSSYEQYF
TRBV5-6	TRBJ1-1	CASRKPGTAEAFF
TRBV7-9	TRBJ1-4	CASSWDRLSGKLFF
TRBV10-3	TRBJ2-3	CAISGDIGRVTDTQYF
TRBV10-3	TRBJ2-2	CAIRISGSDTGELFF
TRBV27	TRBJ2-7	CASSRNRVSYEQYF
TRBV29-1	TRBJ1-4	CSVEEGAGEKLFF
TRBV7-3	TRBJ2-6	CASSLGGRAGANVLTF
TRBV18	TRBJ1-4	CASSPRALDAANEKLFF
TRBV5-4	TRBJ2-4	CASSLWSLAGGNIQYF
TRBV28	TRBJ2-3	CASPPSGRFDTQYF
TRBV27	TRBJ2-3	CASSLLAGDSTPDTQYF
TRBV10-1	TRBJ2-5	CASSKRGGETQYF
TRBV5-1	TRBJ2-5	CASSSLEGYRETQYF
TRBV19	TRBJ1-1	CASSINGRRTEAFF
TRBV5-1	TRBJ2-1	CASSYGLAGVYNEQFF
TRBV7-3	TRBJ2-7	CASSPSTGHEQYF
TRBV6-6	TRBJ2-4	CASSLSPTSGVPKGYF
TRBV20-1	TRBJ2-7	CSAPGGYEQYF
TRBV27	TRBJ2-2	CASSFGTGELFF
TRBV10-1	TRBJ1-3	CASSETTRHTIYF
TRBV7-2	TRBJ2-1	CASSLVTSGKNEQFF
TRBV5-6	TRBJ2-7	CASSSPWLAGTSYEQYF
TRBV5-1	TRBJ1-1	CASSLLTTENTEAFF
TRBV30	TRBJ1-5	CAWSVLSGDQPQHF
TRBV11-3	TRBJ2-7	CASSLDSAGGPYEQYF
TRBV18	TRBJ2-7	CASSARSGILKYEQYF
TRBV29-1	TRBJ2-3	CSVSTSGISTDTQYF
TRBV9	TRBJ2-7	CASSVAWGSGVSEQYF
TRBV5-1	TRBJ2-7	CASSLGAGRREQYF
TRBV5-1	TRBJ2-5	CASSPQPTGETQYF
TRBV5-1	TRBJ2-1	CASSFRSDHNEQFF
TRBV5-6	TRBJ2-7	CASSLMRYEQYF
TRBV6-5	TRBJ2-7	CASSLIDRIGEQYF
TRBV5-5	TRBJ2-1	CASSLYRGLNNEQFF
TRBV18	TRBJ2-7	CASSPPTSGRAHEQYF
TRBV18	TRBJ1-5	CASSQRGLRTDGNQPQHF
TRBV10-3	TRBJ2-3	CAISELAGADTQYF
TRBV7-7	TRBJ2-7	CASSLAGGREQYF
TRBV6-1	TRBJ2-5	CASSEEPPGAQYF
TRBV27	TRBJ2-5	CASGGKNQETQYF
TRBV28	TRBJ2-7	CASRPSDRIYEQYF
TRBV27	TRBJ1-2	CASSFNHGYGYTF
TRBV5-4	TRBJ2-7	CASSFGTSGSLNSYEQYF
TRBV19	TRBJ2-5	CASSIGGTYQETQYF
TRBV7-9	TRBJ2-1	CASSIDGAPYNEQFF
TRBV18	TRBJ2-5	CASSPLDQRMVETQYF
TRBV9	TRBJ2-5	CASSRTGAETQYF